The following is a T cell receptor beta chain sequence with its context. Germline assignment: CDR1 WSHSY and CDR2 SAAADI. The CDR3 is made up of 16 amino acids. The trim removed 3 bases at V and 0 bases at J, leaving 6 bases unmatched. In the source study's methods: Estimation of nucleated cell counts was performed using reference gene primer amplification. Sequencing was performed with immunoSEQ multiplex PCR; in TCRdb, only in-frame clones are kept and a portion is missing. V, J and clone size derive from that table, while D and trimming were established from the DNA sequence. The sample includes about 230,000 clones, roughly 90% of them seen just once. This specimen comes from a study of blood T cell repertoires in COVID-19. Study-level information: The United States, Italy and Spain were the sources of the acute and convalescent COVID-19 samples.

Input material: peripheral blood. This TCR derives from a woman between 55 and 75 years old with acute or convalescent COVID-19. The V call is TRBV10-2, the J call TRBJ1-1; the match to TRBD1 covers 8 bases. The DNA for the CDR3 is TGCGCCAGCAGTGACCGACAGGGGACCTTGAACACTGAAGCTTTCTTT. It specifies CASSDRQGTLNTEAFF.